The 20 T cell receptor beta chains in this list originate from one sample, sequenced in a study of tumor-infiltrating lymphocytes in primary liver carcinoma. Total RNA amounting to about 520 ng was the source from which TCR beta cDNA was made with a constant-region primer. Researchers made the TCR beta libraries by running three nested multiplex PCR rounds with slightly modified ARM-PCR. The first two PCR rounds used TRBV1-TRBV30 primers with a Cbeta primer, roughly 10 cycles each. TCRdb re-called the multiplex PCR reads with MiXCR, one entry per CDR3 protein. The sample has about 200,000 distinct CDR3 sequences, less than 70% seen once; the top ten hold around 7.1%. It was unsorted whole blood that yielded blood RNA, and germline DNA was also extracted. Sequences were obtained from peripheral blood. Source of these receptors: an older woman with primary liver carcinoma and hepatitis B virus infection.

A remark on this clonotype: This could be a read error, since a much larger clone is one nucleotide away. No conserved phenylalanine or tryptophan is present at the end of the CDR3, so a read error is the likely explanation. The chain links TRBV28 to TRBJ2-3; 9 bases match TRBD1. The CDR3 is made up of 15 amino acids. V shed 11 bases, J shed 2 bases, and the junction held 11 bases outside the gene matches. Per germline, CDR1 MDHEN and CDR2 SYDVKM. Written as DNA, the CDR3 is TGTGCCTGTGTAGGGGACAGGGATACCACAGATACGCAGTATTCT. Translation gives CACVGDRDTTDTQYS.

The gene calls are TRBV7-9 and TRBJ2-7; 10 bases fit TRBD2. CDR1 and CDR2 from the germline V gene are SEHNR and FQNEAQ (reference sequence). Trimming cost V 0 bases and J 2 bases; bases outside gene matches: 10. The CDR3 loop spans 18 amino acids. This CDR3 reads CASSLAQAGGPLPYEQYF. CDR3 in DNA: TGTGCCAGCAGCTTAGCCCAAGCGGGAGGGCCTCTACCCTACGAGCAGTACTTC.

A note on this clonotype: A much larger clone differs from this one at a single base, so this may be a read error. The chain links TRBV28 to TRBJ1-2; D not resolved. V lost 6 bases to trimming and J lost 10 bases, with 18 bases between them. The CDR3 is made up of 13 amino acids. Germline CDR1 and CDR2: MDHEN and SYDVKM. The CDR3 protein is CASSSGSVRDYTF. The CDR3 bases are TGTGCCAGCAGCTCCGGGTCGGTTCGCGACTACACCTTC.

The chain employs TRBV5-1 and TRBJ2-1; D is unclear. Trimming took off 0 bases at V and 8 bases at J, with 6 bases between the two ends. The germline V gene has CDR1 SGHRS and CDR2 YFSETQ. The CDR3 is 12 amino acids. The CDR3 region is CASSLALDEQFF. The CDR3 DNA sequence: TGCGCCAGCAGCTTGGCCCTGGATGAGCAGTTCTTC.

About this clonotype: A much larger clone sits a single nucleotide away, making a read error possible. The chain links TRBV7-9 to TRBJ2-5, with D maybe TRBD2 (5 bases). Trimming took 6 bases from V and 4 from J, leaving 12 bases between them. Germline V gives CDR1 SEHNR, CDR2 FQNEAQ (reference sequence). The CDR3 runs 13 residues. CDR3 loop: CASSGLNRETQYF. The DNA of the CDR3 is TGTGCCAGCAGTGGACTGAACCGAGAGACCCAGTACTTC.

As concerns this clonotype: The CDR3 ends on some other residue instead of the conserved phenylalanine or tryptophan, so this is likely a read error. The V call is TRBV28, the J call TRBJ1-2; D is unclear. Germline V lookup: CDR1 MDHEN, CDR2 SYDVKM. This CDR3 is 11 amino acids long. Trimming stripped 3 bases from V and 6 bases from J, with 5 bases between. The CDR3 reads CASSLDHGYTL. DNA of the CDR3: TGTGCCAGCAGTTTGGATCATGGCTACACCCTC.

There are a few counts of this clonotype. This chain uses TRBV6-5 with TRBJ2-3, with 14 bases matching TRBD2. Germline lookup yields CDR1 MNHEY and CDR2 SVGAGI. The CDR3 extends over 16 amino acids. The V segment lost 4 bases and the J segment 6 bases; nucleotides outside the gene matches: 6. CDR3 protein: CASSSRLAGGRDTQYF. CDR3 bases: TGTGCCAGCAGTTCTCGACTAGCGGGAGGGCGGGATACGCAGTATTTT.

This chain uses TRBV5-4 with TRBJ2-2; the match to TRBD1 covers 8 bases. The CDR3 runs to 15 residues. Germline V CDR1 and CDR2: SGHNT, YYREEE (reference sequence). V was pared by 2 bases and J by 9 bases, with 9 bases of the junction left unmatched. Written as DNA, the CDR3 is TGTGCCAGCAGCTTCCAGGACAGGGTGGCCAGGGAGCTGTTTTTT. This gives the protein CASSFQDRVARELFF.

Comments on this clonotype: A much more abundant neighbour one base away suggests this may be a read error. V gene TRBV6-1 combines with J gene TRBJ2-2; D is perhaps TRBD1 (6 bases). Trimming left V 3 bases short and J 2 bases short, with 13 bases between. The CDR3 runs 16 residues. Germline CDR1 MNHNS, CDR2 SASEGT. The CDR3, as DNA: TGTGCCAGCAGTGACAGGGGCCAAACTAACACCGGGGAGCTGTTTTTT. Protein product: CASSDRGQTNTGELFF.

This clonotype has at least ten counts. The chain uses TRBV30 and TRBJ2-5; D not certain. Germline V gene lookup returns CDR1 GTSNPN and CDR2 SVGIG (reference sequence). The V gene lost 5 bases and the J gene lost 4 bases, with 17 bases spanning the gap. The CDR3 runs to 14 residues. The CDR3 here is CAWGAGSDGETQYF. DNA of the CDR3: TGTGCCTGGGGAGCCGGGTCCGATGGAGAGACCCAGTACTTC.

This clonotype came up many times. This chain connects TRBV12-3 or TRBV12-4 to TRBJ1-2; D is perhaps TRBD1 (6 bases). The length of the CDR3 is 15 residues. V was cut by 6 bases and J by 5 bases, with 19 bases left in between. CDR3 coding DNA: TGTGCCAGCAGAAGGACAGCCTACGCAAGATATGGCTACACCTTC. Its protein product is CASRRTAYARYGYTF.

This chain connects TRBV15 to TRBJ2-1, with 7 bases matching TRBD2. The CDR3 spans 14 residues. Germline V gene lookup returns CDR1 LNHNV and CDR2 YYDKDF (reference sequence). Trimming at V came to 5 bases and at J to 6 bases, leaving 7 bases not matched to a gene. The CDR3 loop is CATSRRGTGNEQFF. For the CDR3, the DNA is TGTGCCACCAGCCGGCGGGGGACCGGCAATGAGCAGTTCTTC.

This clonotype has a single count. This chain links TRBV6-1 with TRBJ1-2; D is perhaps TRBD1 (5 bases). Germline CDR1 and CDR2: MNHNS and SASEGT. V was trimmed by 4 bases and J by 7 bases, leaving 19 bases between them. The CDR3 spans 15 residues. The CDR3, as DNA: TGTGCCAGCAGTGGGCCGGGACGGGGTCTCAGTGGCTACACCTTC. Amino acid sequence: CASSGPGRGLSGYTF.

This clonotype is a singleton in its sample. One end of the junction varies from germline; a read error may be responsible. This chain connects TRBV11-2 to TRBJ2-1; TRBD2 matches 9 bases. Germline lookup yields CDR1 SGHAT and CDR2 FQNNGV. This CDR3 is built from 16 residues. CDR3 protein: CANSIKAGGLVDEQFF. In DNA, the CDR3 is TGTGCCAACAGCATCAAAGCGGGAGGATTGGTGGATGAGCAGTTCTTC.

This clonotype was seen many times. In DNA, the CDR3 is TGTGCCAGCAGCCCGACAGGGGGGGATGAGCAGTTCTTC. As protein: CASSPTGGDEQFF. The rearrangement uses TRBV11-2 and TRBJ2-1; TRBD1 agrees at 9 bases. Germline assignment: CDR1 SGHAT and CDR2 FQNNGV. The trim removed 5 bases at V and 8 bases at J, leaving 4 bases unmatched. CDR3 size: 13 residues. Based on the CDR3 plus reference TRBV11-2 and TRBJ2-1, the full variable domain is EAGVAQSPRYKIIEKRQSVAFWCNPISGHATLYWYQQILGQGPKLLIQFQNNGVVDDSQLPKDRFSAERLKGVDSTLKIQPAKLEDSAVYLCASSPTGGDEQFFGPGTRLTVL.

Concerning this clonotype: Mismatch with germline at one junction end may stem from a read error. The chain has TRBV6-1 and TRBJ2-5; a possible D gene is TRBD2 (6 bases). This CDR3 is built from 14 residues. Germline V gene lookup returns CDR1 MNHNS and CDR2 SASEGT. CDR3 bases: TGTGCCAGCAGTGAGAATACAGGTCGGGAGAGCCAGTACTTC. It specifies CASSENTGRESQYF.

Points on this clonotype: A much larger clone differs by one base, so this may be a read error. The chain employs TRBV12-3 or TRBV12-4 and TRBJ2-3, with a possible D match to TRBD2 (6 bases). The CDR3 covers 16 residues. The V and J ends lost 6 bases and 2 bases respectively, with 18 bases between them. For the CDR3, the DNA is TGTGCCAGCAGCGGGGGTCTAGTGGGCCCCACAGATACGCAGTATTTT. Encoded protein: CASSGGLVGPTDTQYF.

On this clonotype: With a much larger clone just one base away, this may be a read error. V usage is TRBV29-1 and J usage is TRBJ1-1; D call uncertain. The V end was cut by 6 bases, the J end by 2 bases, with 7 bases between. Per germline, CDR1 SQVTM and CDR2 ANQGSEA. The CDR3 is 11 residues long. This chain's CDR3 is CSVRKNTEAFF. The CDR3 bases are TGCAGCGTCAGGAAAAACACTGAAGCTTTCTTT.

A word on this clonotype: A much bigger clone sits one base away, suggesting this may be a read error. The chain employs TRBV6-5 and TRBJ2-3, with D perhaps TRBD1 (6 bases). V was shortened by 10 bases and J by 1 base, with 15 bases between the two germline ends. The CDR3 has 14 amino acids. CDR1 MNHEY and CDR2 SVGAGI come from the germline V gene. CDR3 protein: CANRSPGGTDTQYF. The CDR3 region has the DNA TGTGCCAACAGGTCCCCAGGGGGCACAGATACGCAGTATTTT.

This clonotype was seen ten or more times. The rearrangement joins TRBV5-5 to TRBJ2-5, with D hard to call. CDR1 is SGHKS and CDR2 is YYEKEE in the germline V gene (reference sequence). The V end lost 6 bases, the J end lost 5 bases, and 14 bases lay between the germline ends. This CDR3 contains 13 residues. CDR3 sequence (DNA): TGTGCCAGCAAGAACGCGCAAGGGGAGACCCAGTACTTC. It translates to CASKNAQGETQYF.